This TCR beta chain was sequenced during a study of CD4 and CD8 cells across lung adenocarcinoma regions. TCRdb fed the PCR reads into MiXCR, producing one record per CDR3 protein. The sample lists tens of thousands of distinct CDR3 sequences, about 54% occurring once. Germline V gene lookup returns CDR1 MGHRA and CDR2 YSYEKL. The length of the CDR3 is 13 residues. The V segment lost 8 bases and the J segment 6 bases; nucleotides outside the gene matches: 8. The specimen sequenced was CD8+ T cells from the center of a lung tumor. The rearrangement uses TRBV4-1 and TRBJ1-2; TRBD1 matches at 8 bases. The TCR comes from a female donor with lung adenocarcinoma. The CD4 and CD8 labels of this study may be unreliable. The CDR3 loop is CASALGTGDGYTF. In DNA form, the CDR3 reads TGCGCCAGCGCGCTTGGGACAGGCGATGGCTACACCTTC.